Listed below are T cell receptor beta chains from one sample, sequenced in a study of T cells in tuberculosis. Profiled with immunoSEQ multiplex PCR; TCRdb holds only in-frame clones, not every one. The data show approximately 34,000 clones, about 91% seen once. Here the sequenced sample was PBMCs, taken at tuberculosis diagnosis. These receptors were collected from an adult with tuberculosis. Each CDR3 is given with its conserved first and last residue. Each record gives: CDR3 DNA, CDR3 protein, J gene, clone size, CDR3 length, D gene, V gene. A D gene is named only where the DNA matches it firmly. Only part of the rows carry a size: once, few, many, or a class if the clone is expanded.

CDR3nt: TGTGCCAGCATCAACGCCGGGCTAGCGGGGGATAATGAGCAGTTCTTC
CDR3aa: CASINAGLAGDNEQFF
j_gene: TRBJ2-1
abundance: once
len: 16
d_gene: TRBD2
v_gene: TRBV13

CDR3nt: TGTGCCAGCAGTTTATCGAGGAGTGGACAGGGGTTTGGTGGAAACACCATATATTTT
CDR3aa: CASSLSRSGQGFGGNTIYF
j_gene: TRBJ1-3
abundance: -
len: 19
d_gene: TRBD1
v_gene: TRBV27

CDR3nt: TGCGCCAGCAGCTCCAATCAGGGGGGAGGAAACACCATATATTTT
CDR3aa: CASSSNQGGGNTIYF
j_gene: TRBJ1-3
abundance: -
len: 15
d_gene: TRBD1
v_gene: TRBV5-1

CDR3nt: TGTGCCAGCAGCGACCACAGATTCAATCAGCCCCAGCATTTT
CDR3aa: CASSDHRFNQPQHF
j_gene: TRBJ1-5
abundance: -
len: 14
d_gene: -
v_gene: TRBV28

CDR3nt: TGCAGCGTACCTAGACAGGGCGGCTACACCTTC
CDR3aa: CSVPRQGGYTF
j_gene: TRBJ1-2
abundance: -
len: 11
d_gene: TRBD1
v_gene: TRBV29-1

CDR3nt: TGTGCCAGCAGCTACGGGACTTCTGGAAACACCATATATTTT
CDR3aa: CASSYGTSGNTIYF
j_gene: TRBJ1-3
abundance: -
len: 14
d_gene: -
v_gene: TRBV5-5

CDR3nt: TGTGCCAGCTCACCACCGGGGAGAAAGGACACCGGGGAGCTGTTTTTT
CDR3aa: CASSPPGRKDTGELFF
j_gene: TRBJ2-2
abundance: -
len: 16
d_gene: -
v_gene: TRBV18

CDR3nt: TGCGCCAGCAGTGGGACAGGGGCCGGAGATACGCAGTATTTT
CDR3aa: CASSGTGAGDTQYF
j_gene: TRBJ2-3
abundance: -
len: 14
d_gene: TRBD1
v_gene: TRBV10-1

CDR3nt: TGCGCCAGCAGCTTGACTAGCGGGGGCCTAAACAATGAGCAGTTCTTC
CDR3aa: CASSLTSGGLNNEQFF
j_gene: TRBJ2-1
abundance: once
len: 16
d_gene: TRBD2
v_gene: TRBV5-1

CDR3nt: TGTGCTAGTGGCACCCCGGGTGAGCAGTTCTTC
CDR3aa: CASGTPGEQFF
j_gene: TRBJ2-1
abundance: -
len: 11
d_gene: -
v_gene: TRBV12-5

CDR3nt: TGTGCCAGTAGTCCCGCGCTAACAGACGCTGAAGCTTTCTTT
CDR3aa: CASSPALTDAEAFF
j_gene: TRBJ1-1
abundance: -
len: 14
d_gene: -
v_gene: TRBV19

CDR3nt: TGTGCCAGCAGGCTGCAACAGAACACTGAAGCTTTCTTT
CDR3aa: CASRLQQNTEAFF
j_gene: TRBJ1-1
abundance: -
len: 13
d_gene: -
v_gene: TRBV6-5

CDR3nt: TGTGCCAGCAGCTTTTGTGCTTCCCCCCACAATAACACTGAAGCTTTCTTT
CDR3aa: CASSFCASPHNNTEAFF
j_gene: TRBJ1-1
abundance: once
len: 17
d_gene: -
v_gene: TRBV21-1

CDR3nt: TGTGCCAGCAGTCTTACAGGTAGCAATCAGCCCCAGCATTTT
CDR3aa: CASSLTGSNQPQHF
j_gene: TRBJ1-5
abundance: -
len: 14
d_gene: -
v_gene: TRBV28

CDR3nt: TGTGCCAGCAGCTTAGTTTCGGGGGGAGTGTACAATGAGCAGTTCTTC
CDR3aa: CASSLVSGGVYNEQFF
j_gene: TRBJ2-1
abundance: -
len: 16
d_gene: TRBD2
v_gene: TRBV11-3

CDR3nt: TGTGCCAGCACCAAAAATCTCTTTGGCGAGACCCAGTACTTC
CDR3aa: CASTKNLFGETQYF
j_gene: TRBJ2-5
abundance: -
len: 14
d_gene: -
v_gene: TRBV6-6

CDR3nt: TGTGCCAGCAGCCTCTTAGAGGGGGCGGGTGAAAAACTGTTTTTT
CDR3aa: CASSLLEGAGEKLFF
j_gene: TRBJ1-4
abundance: -
len: 15
d_gene: TRBD1
v_gene: TRBV5-6

CDR3nt: TGTGCCAGCAGCTTTACAGGGGTCAATCAGCCCCAGCATTTT
CDR3aa: CASSFTGVNQPQHF
j_gene: TRBJ1-5
abundance: -
len: 14
d_gene: TRBD1
v_gene: TRBV5-8

CDR3nt: TGCGCCAGCAGCCCGAGCGGGGGTAAGGAGACCCAGTACTTC
CDR3aa: CASSPSGGKETQYF
j_gene: TRBJ2-5
abundance: -
len: 14
d_gene: TRBD2
v_gene: TRBV5-1

CDR3nt: TGTGCCAGCAGCTTAGGACTAGGTAGGGAGGGAACTGAAGCTTTCTTT
CDR3aa: CASSLGLGREGTEAFF
j_gene: TRBJ1-1
abundance: -
len: 16
d_gene: -
v_gene: TRBV7-8

CDR3nt: TGTGCCAGCAGCTTATCGATCGGGACAGGGTTTTACGAGCAGTACTTC
CDR3aa: CASSLSIGTGFYEQYF
j_gene: TRBJ2-7
abundance: -
len: 16
d_gene: TRBD1
v_gene: TRBV7-9

CDR3nt: TGTGCCAGCAGTGAAGTTTTGGCCGATAACTATGGCTACACCTTC
CDR3aa: CASSEVLADNYGYTF
j_gene: TRBJ1-2
abundance: -
len: 15
d_gene: -
v_gene: TRBV2

CDR3nt: TGTGCCACAACTGAGGCACTCGGATGGGATACGCAGTATTTT
CDR3aa: CATTEALGWDTQYF
j_gene: TRBJ2-3
abundance: -
len: 14
d_gene: -
v_gene: TRBV6-5

CDR3nt: TGTGCCAGCACCCGGACAGCCGCTGGAAACACCATATATTTT
CDR3aa: CASTRTAAGNTIYF
j_gene: TRBJ1-3
abundance: -
len: 14
d_gene: -
v_gene: TRBV7-2

CDR3nt: TGTGCCAGTAGTCCCAGCGGGGGGGCCGGGGAGACCCAGTACTTC
CDR3aa: CASSPSGGAGETQYF
j_gene: TRBJ2-5
abundance: -
len: 15
d_gene: TRBD2
v_gene: TRBV19